This T cell receptor beta chain derives from a study of CD8 T cells in ankylosing spondylitis. Findings of the study overall: There was reportedly significant enrichment of clones that were disease-linked in matched ankylosing spondylitis synovial fluid. A motif of 8 or 9 highly homologous TCR beta variants was seen as apparently characteristic of ankylosing spondylitis blood.

This clonotype was counted at least ten times. As yet, its antigen is unknown. CDR1 is SGHVS, CDR2 FQNEAQ, per germline. The ends lost 8 bases at V and 0 bases at J; junction bases unmatched: 7. The CDR3 has 15 amino acids. The authors made TCR beta libraries by quantitative 5'-RACE with molecular barcodes. Each CDR3 protein is one row after TCRdb ran MiXCR on the 5' RACE reads. The sample consists of roughly 91,000 distinct CDR3 sequences, about 8.5% of them appearing once. The chain recombines TRBV7-8 with TRBJ2-1, with TRBD2 matching over 7 bases. The source of this sequence is a male donor with ankylosing spondylitis or in good health (not recorded which). The sequenced sample consisted of blood, either unsorted or a sorted T cell fraction (not recorded which). CDR3 amino acids: CASAQAGYSYNEQFF. The CDR3 DNA reads TGTGCCAGCGCACAAGCGGGATACTCCTACAATGAGCAGTTCTTC.